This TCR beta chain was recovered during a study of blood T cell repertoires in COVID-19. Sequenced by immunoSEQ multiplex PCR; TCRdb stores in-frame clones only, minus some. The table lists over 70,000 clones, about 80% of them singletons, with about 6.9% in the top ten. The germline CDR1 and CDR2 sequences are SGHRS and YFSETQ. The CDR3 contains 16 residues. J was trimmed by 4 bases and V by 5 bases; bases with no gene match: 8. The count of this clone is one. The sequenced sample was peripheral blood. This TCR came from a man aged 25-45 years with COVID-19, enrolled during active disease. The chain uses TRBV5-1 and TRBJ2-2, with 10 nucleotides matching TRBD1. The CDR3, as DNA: TGCGCCAGCAGATCAGGGACAGGGGAGCCCACCGGGGAGCTGTTTTTT. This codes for CASRSGTGEPTGELFF.